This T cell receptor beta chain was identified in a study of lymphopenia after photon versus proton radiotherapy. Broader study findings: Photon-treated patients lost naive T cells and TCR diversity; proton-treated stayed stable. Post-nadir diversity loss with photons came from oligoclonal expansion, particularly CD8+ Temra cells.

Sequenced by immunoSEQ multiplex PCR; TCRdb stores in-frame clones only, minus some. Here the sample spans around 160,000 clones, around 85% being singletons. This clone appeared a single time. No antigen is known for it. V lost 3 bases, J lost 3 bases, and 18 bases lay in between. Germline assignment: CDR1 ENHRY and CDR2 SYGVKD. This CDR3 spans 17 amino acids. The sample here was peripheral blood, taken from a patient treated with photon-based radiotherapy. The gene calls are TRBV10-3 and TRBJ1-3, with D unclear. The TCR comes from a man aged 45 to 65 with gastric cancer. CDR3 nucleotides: TGTGCCATCAGTGAAGCCATTGGACGGCCGGATGGAAACACCATATATTTT. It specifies CAISEAIGRPDGNTIYF.